Listed below are T cell receptor beta chains from one sample, sequenced in a study of cytomegalovirus exposure and HLA in healthy donors. Profiling relied on immunoSEQ multiplex PCR, and the TCRdb table lists in-frame clones only, not all of them. The sample lists over 150,000 clones, approximately 82% seen once, with 4.9% in the top ten. Sequencing used PBMCs. The receptor source for this set is a male donor in good health and CMV-seronegative. CDR3s include the opening cysteine and the closing phenylalanine or tryptophan. The order of the fields is D gene, V gene, clone size, J gene, CDR3 DNA, CDR3 protein. The D gene is left open where the match is weak. For some rows the clone size is stated as once, few or many, or as a class when expanded; others skip it.

D: TRBD1
V: TRBV6-4
size: .
J: TRBJ1-1
DNA: TGTGCCAGCAGGCCGGACAGGGGGGTGAACACTGAAGCTTTCTTT
CDR3: CASRPDRGVNTEAFF

D: TRBD2
V: TRBV7-6
size: .
J: TRBJ2-7
DNA: TGTGCCAGCAGCCAAAGCGGGGGGCTGGACGAGCAGTACTTC
CDR3: CASSQSGGLDEQYF

D: .
V: TRBV5-1
size: .
J: TRBJ2-1
DNA: TGCGCCAGCAGCGTGTTGGACAGAGCCAATGAGCAGTTCTTC
CDR3: CASSVLDRANEQFF

D: .
V: TRBV6-1
size: .
J: TRBJ2-5
DNA: TGTGCCAGCAGTGGAACCAACTGGCAAGAGACCCAGTACTTC
CDR3: CASSGTNWQETQYF

D: TRBD2
V: TRBV7-9
size: .
J: TRBJ2-3
DNA: TGTGCCAGCAGCCTCCCCATAGAGCGGGGGGTAAGCACAGATACGCAGTATTTT
CDR3: CASSLPIERGVSTDTQYF

D: TRBD1
V: TRBV10-3
size: .
J: TRBJ1-2
DNA: TGTGCCATCATGGAGGCAGGGGGCGGGTATGGCTACACCTTC
CDR3: CAIMEAGGGYGYTF

D: .
V: TRBV2
size: once
J: TRBJ1-4
DNA: TGTGCCAGCAAAGCGGCAACAACTAATGAAAAACTGTTTTTT
CDR3: CASKAATTNEKLFF

D: TRBD2
V: TRBV15
size: .
J: TRBJ2-7
DNA: TGTGCCACCAGCACCAATGGGAGGGGCTCGCAGTACTTC
CDR3: CATSTNGRGSQYF

D: TRBD2
V: TRBV5-6
size: few
J: TRBJ2-3
DNA: TGTGCCAGCAGCCACATAGCGGGAGGGAGCGATACGCAGTATTTT
CDR3: CASSHIAGGSDTQYF

D: TRBD2
V: TRBV30
size: once
J: TRBJ2-3
DNA: TGTGCCTGGAGCCCGCTAGCGGGAGGGGGAGATACGCAGTATTTT
CDR3: CAWSPLAGGGDTQYF

D: .
V: TRBV15
size: few
J: TRBJ2-7
DNA: TGTGCCACCAGCAGAGAACCAGGGAACTCCTACGAGCAGTACTTC
CDR3: CATSREPGNSYEQYF

D: TRBD1
V: TRBV4-1
size: .
J: TRBJ2-7
DNA: TGCGCCAGCAGCCAAAAAACAGGGGATTGGCCCTACGAGCAGTACTTC
CDR3: CASSQKTGDWPYEQYF

D: TRBD2
V: TRBV7-6
size: .
J: TRBJ2-3
DNA: TGTGCCAGCAGCTTAGTTACTAGCGGAACAGATACGCAGTATTTT
CDR3: CASSLVTSGTDTQYF

D: TRBD1
V: TRBV5-1
size: .
J: TRBJ1-5
DNA: TGCGCCAGCAGCTCGACTGGACAGGGGAATCAGCCCCAGCATTTT
CDR3: CASSSTGQGNQPQHF

D: .
V: TRBV14
size: few
J: TRBJ2-5
DNA: TGTGCCAGCAGCCCCAAGCCGGGCCCAGGGGAGACCCAGTACTTC
CDR3: CASSPKPGPGETQYF

D: TRBD1
V: TRBV5-1
size: .
J: TRBJ1-1
DNA: TGCGCCAGCAGCCCAGGGACAGCGACGAACACTGAAGCTTTCTTT
CDR3: CASSPGTATNTEAFF

D: TRBD1
V: TRBV6-1
size: .
J: TRBJ2-7
DNA: TGTGCCACTAAGCCGGACAGGGTAGACTACGAGCAGTACTTC
CDR3: CATKPDRVDYEQYF

D: .
V: TRBV4-1
size: .
J: TRBJ2-7
DNA: TGCGCCAGCAAACCTCCGTCAGGGGAGCAGTACTTC
CDR3: CASKPPSGEQYF

D: TRBD1
V: TRBV27
size: .
J: TRBJ1-4
DNA: TGTGCCAGCAGTAAGCGACAGGGGGGACGGGAAAAACTGTTTTTT
CDR3: CASSKRQGGREKLFF

D: .
V: TRBV29-1
size: .
J: TRBJ2-3
DNA: TGCAGCGGGTCAAGGGGACTCCTCACAGATACGCAGTATTTT
CDR3: CSGSRGLLTDTQYF

D: .
V: TRBV9
size: .
J: TRBJ2-2
DNA: TGTGCCAGCAGCGCCGACTCTGATAACGGGGAGCTGTTTTTT
CDR3: CASSADSDNGELFF

D: TRBD1
V: TRBV7-2
size: .
J: TRBJ2-1
DNA: TGTGCCAGCAGCTTCGACAGGGGTAATGAGCAGTTCTTC
CDR3: CASSFDRGNEQFF

D: .
V: TRBV7-2
size: .
J: TRBJ2-2
DNA: TGTGCCAGCAGCCTAAGAGGTGACTCGGCCGGGGAGCTGTTTTTT
CDR3: CASSLRGDSAGELFF

D: .
V: TRBV10-3
size: .
J: TRBJ2-3
DNA: TGTGCCATCAGTGAGGGGAGGAACACAGATACGCAGTATTTT
CDR3: CAISEGRNTDTQYF

D: TRBD2
V: TRBV7-8
size: .
J: TRBJ2-7
DNA: TGTGCCAGCATCCACCCAGGGCTAGCGGAGTCCTACGAGCAGTACTTC
CDR3: CASIHPGLAESYEQYF

D: TRBD1
V: TRBV2
size: .
J: TRBJ2-5
DNA: TGTGCCAGCAGTGCGGGACAGGGGGCATGGGAGACCCAGTACTTC
CDR3: CASSAGQGAWETQYF

D: TRBD1
V: TRBV7-9
size: few
J: TRBJ2-3
DNA: TGTGCCAGCAGGATTTGGGTACAGGGGGCATTCAGGGATACGCAGTATTTT
CDR3: CASRIWVQGAFRDTQYF

D: TRBD2
V: TRBV5-1
size: .
J: TRBJ2-1
DNA: TGCGCCAGCAGCCCTGCTAGCGGGACCTACAATGAGCAGTTCTTC
CDR3: CASSPASGTYNEQFF

D: TRBD1
V: TRBV6-5
size: .
J: TRBJ1-2
DNA: TGTGCCAGCAGTTCCCAGACAGGGGGCTATGTTGGCTACACCTTC
CDR3: CASSSQTGGYVGYTF

D: TRBD1
V: TRBV19
size: .
J: TRBJ2-6
DNA: TGTGCCAGTAGCAGGGACAGGGCTGGGGCCAACGTCCTGACTTTC
CDR3: CASSRDRAGANVLTF

D: TRBD1
V: TRBV7-2
size: few
J: TRBJ2-7
DNA: TGTGCCAGCAGCACCCACGGGACAGCCCTCTACGAGCAGTACTTC
CDR3: CASSTHGTALYEQYF

D: .
V: TRBV5-1
size: .
J: TRBJ1-5
DNA: TGCGCCAGCAGCTTCACAGGGACGAGCAATCAGCCCCAGCATTTT
CDR3: CASSFTGTSNQPQHF

D: TRBD1
V: TRBV18
size: .
J: TRBJ2-7
DNA: TGTGCCAGCTCAACAACAGGGGTCCTAGGCTCCTACGAGCAGTACTTC
CDR3: CASSTTGVLGSYEQYF

D: TRBD1
V: TRBV9
size: .
J: TRBJ1-4
DNA: TGTGCCAGCAGCCAAGCCCAGGGGGCGGCGGAAAAACTGTTTTTT
CDR3: CASSQAQGAAEKLFF

D: .
V: TRBV5-1
size: few
J: TRBJ1-2
DNA: TGCGCCAGCAGCCGCGTCGGGGATGGCTACACCTTC
CDR3: CASSRVGDGYTF